This TCR beta chain derives from a study of blood T cell repertoires in COVID-19. Data came from immunoSEQ multiplex PCR; TCRdb stores just in-frame clones and leaves some out. The sample comprises roughly 380,000 clones, less than 90% of which are singletons, and under 3% rests with the top ten. CDR3 length: 15 amino acids. Deletions cut 4 bases from V and 9 bases from J, with 22 bases between. Germline loops: CDR1 GTSNPN, CDR2 SVGIG (reference sequence). The genes are TRBV30 and TRBJ2-4, with a weak D call TRBD2 (6 bases). The origin of this receptor is a woman aged 30 to 39 who had recovered from COVID-19. The sample consisted of PBMCs or T cells enriched from blood (not recorded which). The CDR3 here is CAWMKKGAGRGIQYF. The CDR3 DNA reads as TGTGCCTGGATGAAAAAAGGGGCGGGGCGAGGCATTCAGTACTTC.